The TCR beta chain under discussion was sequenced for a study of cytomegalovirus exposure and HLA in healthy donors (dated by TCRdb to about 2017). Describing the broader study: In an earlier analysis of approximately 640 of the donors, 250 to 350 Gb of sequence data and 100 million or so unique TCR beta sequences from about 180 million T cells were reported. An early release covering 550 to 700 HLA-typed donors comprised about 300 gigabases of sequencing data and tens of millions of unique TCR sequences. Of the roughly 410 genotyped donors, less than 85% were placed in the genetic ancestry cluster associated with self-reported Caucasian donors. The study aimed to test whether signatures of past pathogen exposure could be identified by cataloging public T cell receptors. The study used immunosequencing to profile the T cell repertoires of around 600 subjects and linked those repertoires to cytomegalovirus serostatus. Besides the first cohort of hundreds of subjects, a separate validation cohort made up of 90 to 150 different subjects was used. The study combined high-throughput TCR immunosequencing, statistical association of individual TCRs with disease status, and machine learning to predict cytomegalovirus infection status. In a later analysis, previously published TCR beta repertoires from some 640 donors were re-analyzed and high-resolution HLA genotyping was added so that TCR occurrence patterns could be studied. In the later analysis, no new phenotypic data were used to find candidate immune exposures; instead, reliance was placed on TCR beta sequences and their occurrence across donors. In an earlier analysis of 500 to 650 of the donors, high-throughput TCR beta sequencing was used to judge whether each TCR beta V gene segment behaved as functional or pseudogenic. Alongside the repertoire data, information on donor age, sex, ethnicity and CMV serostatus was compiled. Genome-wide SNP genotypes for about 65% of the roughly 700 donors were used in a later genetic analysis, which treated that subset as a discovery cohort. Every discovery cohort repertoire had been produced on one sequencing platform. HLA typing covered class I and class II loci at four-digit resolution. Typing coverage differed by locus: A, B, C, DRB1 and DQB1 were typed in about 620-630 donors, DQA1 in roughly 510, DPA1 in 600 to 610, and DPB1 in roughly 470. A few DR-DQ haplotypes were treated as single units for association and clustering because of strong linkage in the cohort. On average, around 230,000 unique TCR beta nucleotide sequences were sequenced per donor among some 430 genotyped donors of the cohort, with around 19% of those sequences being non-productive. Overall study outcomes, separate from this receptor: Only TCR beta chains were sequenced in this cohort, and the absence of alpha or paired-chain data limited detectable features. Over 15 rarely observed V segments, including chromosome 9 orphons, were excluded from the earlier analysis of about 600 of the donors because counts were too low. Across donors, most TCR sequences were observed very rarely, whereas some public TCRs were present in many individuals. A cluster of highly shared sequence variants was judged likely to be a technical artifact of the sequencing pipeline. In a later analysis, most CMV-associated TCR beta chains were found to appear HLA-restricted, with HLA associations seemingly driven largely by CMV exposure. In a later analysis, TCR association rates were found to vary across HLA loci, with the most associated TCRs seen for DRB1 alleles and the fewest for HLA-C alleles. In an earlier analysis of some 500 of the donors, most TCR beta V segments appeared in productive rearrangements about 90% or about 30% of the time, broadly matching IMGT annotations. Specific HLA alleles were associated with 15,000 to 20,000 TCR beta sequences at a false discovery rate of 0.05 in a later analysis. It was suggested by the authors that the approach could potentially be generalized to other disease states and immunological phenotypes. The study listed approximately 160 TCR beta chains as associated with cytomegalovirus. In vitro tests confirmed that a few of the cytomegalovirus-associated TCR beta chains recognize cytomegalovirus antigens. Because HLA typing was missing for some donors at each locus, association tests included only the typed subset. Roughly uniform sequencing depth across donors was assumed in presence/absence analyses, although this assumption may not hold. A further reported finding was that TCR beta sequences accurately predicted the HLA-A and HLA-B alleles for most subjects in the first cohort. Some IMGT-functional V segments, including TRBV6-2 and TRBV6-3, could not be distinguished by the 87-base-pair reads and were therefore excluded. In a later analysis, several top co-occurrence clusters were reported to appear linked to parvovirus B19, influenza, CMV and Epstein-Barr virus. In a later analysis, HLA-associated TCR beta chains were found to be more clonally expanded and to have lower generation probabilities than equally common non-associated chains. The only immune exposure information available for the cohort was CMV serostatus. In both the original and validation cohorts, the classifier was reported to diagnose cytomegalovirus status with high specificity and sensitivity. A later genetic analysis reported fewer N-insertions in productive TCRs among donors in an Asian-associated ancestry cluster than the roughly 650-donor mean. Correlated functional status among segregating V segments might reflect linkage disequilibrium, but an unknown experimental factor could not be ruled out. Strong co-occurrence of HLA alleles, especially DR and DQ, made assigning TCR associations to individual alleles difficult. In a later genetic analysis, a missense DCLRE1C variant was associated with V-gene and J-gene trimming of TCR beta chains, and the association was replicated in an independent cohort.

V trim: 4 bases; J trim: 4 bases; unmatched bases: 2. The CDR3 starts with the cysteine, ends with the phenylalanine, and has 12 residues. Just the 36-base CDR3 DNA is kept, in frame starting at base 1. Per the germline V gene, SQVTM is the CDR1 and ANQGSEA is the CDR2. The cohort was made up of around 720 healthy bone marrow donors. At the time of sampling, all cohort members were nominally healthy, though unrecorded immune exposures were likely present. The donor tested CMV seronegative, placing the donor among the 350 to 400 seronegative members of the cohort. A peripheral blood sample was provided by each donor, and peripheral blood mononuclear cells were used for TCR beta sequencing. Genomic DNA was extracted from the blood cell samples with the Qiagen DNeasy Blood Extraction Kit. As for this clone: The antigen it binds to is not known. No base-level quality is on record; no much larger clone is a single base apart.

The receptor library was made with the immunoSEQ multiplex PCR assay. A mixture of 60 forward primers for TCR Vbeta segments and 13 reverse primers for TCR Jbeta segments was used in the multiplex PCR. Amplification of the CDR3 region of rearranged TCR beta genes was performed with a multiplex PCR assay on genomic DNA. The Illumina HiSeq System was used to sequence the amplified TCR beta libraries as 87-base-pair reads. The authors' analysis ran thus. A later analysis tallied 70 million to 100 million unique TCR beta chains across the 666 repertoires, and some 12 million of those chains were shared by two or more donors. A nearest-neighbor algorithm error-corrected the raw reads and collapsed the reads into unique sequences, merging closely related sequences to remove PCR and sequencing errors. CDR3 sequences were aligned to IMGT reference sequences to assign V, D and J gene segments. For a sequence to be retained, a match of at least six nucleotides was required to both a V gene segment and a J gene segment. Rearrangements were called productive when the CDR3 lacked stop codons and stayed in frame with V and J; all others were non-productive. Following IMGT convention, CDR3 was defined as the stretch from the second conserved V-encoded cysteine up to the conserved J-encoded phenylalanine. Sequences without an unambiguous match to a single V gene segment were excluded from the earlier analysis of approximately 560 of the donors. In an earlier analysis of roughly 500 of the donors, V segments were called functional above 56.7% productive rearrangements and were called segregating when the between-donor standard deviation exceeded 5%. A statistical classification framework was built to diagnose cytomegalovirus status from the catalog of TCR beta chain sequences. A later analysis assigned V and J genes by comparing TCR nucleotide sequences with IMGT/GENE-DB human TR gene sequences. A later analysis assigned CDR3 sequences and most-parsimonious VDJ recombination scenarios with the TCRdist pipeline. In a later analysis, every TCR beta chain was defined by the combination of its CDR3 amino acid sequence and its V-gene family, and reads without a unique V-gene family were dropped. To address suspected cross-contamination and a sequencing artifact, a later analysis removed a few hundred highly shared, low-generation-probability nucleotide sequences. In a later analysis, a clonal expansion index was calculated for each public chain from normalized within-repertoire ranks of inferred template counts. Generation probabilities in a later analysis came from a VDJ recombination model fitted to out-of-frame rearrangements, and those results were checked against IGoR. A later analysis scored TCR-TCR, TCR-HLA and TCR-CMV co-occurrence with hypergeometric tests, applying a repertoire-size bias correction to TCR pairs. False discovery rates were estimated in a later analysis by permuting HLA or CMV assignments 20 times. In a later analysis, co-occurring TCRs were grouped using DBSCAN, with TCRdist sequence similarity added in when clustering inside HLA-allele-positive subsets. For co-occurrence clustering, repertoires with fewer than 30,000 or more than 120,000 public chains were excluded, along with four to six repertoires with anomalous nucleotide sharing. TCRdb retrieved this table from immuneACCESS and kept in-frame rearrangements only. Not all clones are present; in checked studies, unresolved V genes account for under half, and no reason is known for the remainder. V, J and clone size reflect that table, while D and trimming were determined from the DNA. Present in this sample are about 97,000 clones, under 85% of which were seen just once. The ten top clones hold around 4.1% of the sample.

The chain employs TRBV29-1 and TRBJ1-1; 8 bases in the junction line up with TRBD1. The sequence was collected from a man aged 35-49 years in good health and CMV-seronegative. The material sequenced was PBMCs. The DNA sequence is TGCAGCGTTGGCAGGGGGCTCACTGAAGCTTTCTTT. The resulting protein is CSVGRGLTEAFF.